This paragraph covers one T cell receptor beta chain sequence. Trimming removed 5 bases from V and 2 bases from J, with 13 bases in between. Germline assignment: CDR1 MNHNY and CDR2 SVGAGI (reference sequence). The CDR3 loop spans 14 amino acids. Sequenced by immunoSEQ multiplex PCR; TCRdb stores in-frame clones only, minus some. The profile covers around 450,000 clones, with 85% to 90% appearing a single time and approximately 2.5% taken by the ten largest. This specimen belongs to a study of Ad26.COV2.S vaccination and SARS-CoV-2 variants. In the study overall: The authors gave Ad26.COV2.S intramuscularly, either once or twice 56 days apart.

The sample's treatment: about 20 received Ad26.COV2.S at low or high dose, single or two shots; about 5 received placebo; per-sample allocation not given. Each sample was drawn 63 days after the first injection (of vaccine or placebo). The specimen comprised peripheral blood, sampled in a trial of Ad26.COV2.S vaccine versus placebo. The chain links TRBV6-6 to TRBJ2-7; unclear D gene. The TCR was taken from a person between 18 and 65 years old who received the Ad26.COV2.S COVID-19 vaccine or a placebo. In nucleotides, the CDR3 is TGTGCCAGCAGTCCCCTTGACACTACCTACGAGCAGTACGTC. Amino acid sequence: CASSPLDTTYEQYV.